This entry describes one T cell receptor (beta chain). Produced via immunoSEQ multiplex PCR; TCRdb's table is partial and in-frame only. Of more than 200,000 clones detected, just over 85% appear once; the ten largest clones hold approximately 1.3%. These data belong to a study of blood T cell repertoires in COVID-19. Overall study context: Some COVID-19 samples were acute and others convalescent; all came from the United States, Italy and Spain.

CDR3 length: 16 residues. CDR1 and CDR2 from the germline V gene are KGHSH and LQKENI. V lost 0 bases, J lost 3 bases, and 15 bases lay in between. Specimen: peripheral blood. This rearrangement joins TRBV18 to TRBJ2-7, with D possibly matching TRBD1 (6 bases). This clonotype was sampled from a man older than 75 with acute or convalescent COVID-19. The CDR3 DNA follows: TGTGCCAGCTCACCACCAGGACTGGGCAGGGGCTACGAGCAGTACTTC. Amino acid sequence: CASSPPGLGRGYEQYF.